Described below is a single T cell receptor beta chain sequence and its context. Its binding antigen is unknown. Within one base of it there is no much larger clone, and no base qualities were kept. This sample was included in a study of technical replicates of blood from a handful of donors (dated by TCRdb to 2016 to 2017). The germline V gene supplies CDR1 MNHEY and CDR2 SVGAGI. Trimming costs V 11 bases and J 3 bases, and their ends lie 23 bases apart. Inclusive of the bounding cysteine and phenylalanine, the CDR3 is 15 residues long. Only the CDR3 portion is preserved as DNA: 45 bases, with reading frame beginning at the first base. Libraries were built with the immunoSEQ multiplex PCR assay. Here the immuneACCESS table is served through TCRdb, limited to in-frame sequences with V and J called. Missing clones are a known gap in these copies; in checked studies unresolved V genes cover under half, and the rest lacks a known reason. The sample records approximately 81,000 clones, roughly four fifths of which are singletons. The ten largest clones capture roughly 4% of the sample.

The TCR comes from a human donor in good health. Some clones in this sample may be carry-over from other donors' samples. The sequenced sample consisted of PBMCs. The chain is encoded by TRBV6-5 joined to TRBJ2-7, with TRBD1 as a weak D call on 5 bases. The DNA is as follows: TGTGCCTCCTTCGGTAGGGGCGCTGGGAACTACGAGCAGTACTTC. The resulting protein is CASFGRGAGNYEQYF.